This TCR beta chain emerged from a study of blood T cell repertoires in COVID-19. Study information: T cells, B-cell-depleted T cells, or PBMCs provided the cDNA or gDNA that served as material.

This CDR3 is built from 16 residues. In germline, CDR1 is LGHDT, CDR2 YNNKEL (reference sequence). Germline trimming cut 1 base from V and 5 bases from J; bases unmatched to any gene: 7. This clone has a single count. Assay used: immunoSEQ multiplex PCR; TCRdb lists only in-frame clones, some missing. The sample has 150,000 to 200,000 clones, around three quarters seen once. V is TRBV3-1 (or the pseudogene TRBV3-2) and J is TRBJ1-4; 7 nucleotides line up with TRBD1. The sample taken for sequencing was PBMCs or T cells enriched from blood (not recorded which). The clonotype comes from a woman in her fifties or sixties with acute COVID-19. The CDR3 bases are TGTGCCAGCAGCCAAGCGACGACAGGGTCAAATGAAAAACTGTTTTTT. Translating gives CASSQATTGSNEKLFF.